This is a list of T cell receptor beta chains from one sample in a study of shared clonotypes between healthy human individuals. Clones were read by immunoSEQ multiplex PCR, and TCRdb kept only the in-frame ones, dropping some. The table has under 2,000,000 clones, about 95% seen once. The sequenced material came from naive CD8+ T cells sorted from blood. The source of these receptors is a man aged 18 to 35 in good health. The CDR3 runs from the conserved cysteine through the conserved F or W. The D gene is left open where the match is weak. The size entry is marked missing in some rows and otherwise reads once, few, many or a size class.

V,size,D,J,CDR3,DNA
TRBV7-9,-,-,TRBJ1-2,CASSSGQSNYGYTF,TGTGCCAGCAGCTCTGGACAGAGCAACTATGGCTACACCTTC
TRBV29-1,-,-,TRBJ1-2,CSVEWRSQTAPYGYTF,TGCAGCGTTGAATGGCGGTCTCAGACAGCCCCCTATGGCTACACCTTC
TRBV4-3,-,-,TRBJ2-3,CASSQDELADTQYF,TGCGCCAGCAGCCAAGATGAACTTGCAGATACGCAGTATTTT
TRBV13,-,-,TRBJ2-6,CASRPVGGGANVLTF,TGTGCCAGCAGGCCCGTTGGCGGTGGGGCCAACGTCCTGACTTTC
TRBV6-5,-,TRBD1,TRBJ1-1,CASFDRGLTEAFF,TGTGCCAGCTTCGACAGGGGGCTTACTGAAGCTTTCTTT
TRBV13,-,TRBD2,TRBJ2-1,CASSLESAGGPYNEQFF,TGTGCCAGCAGCTTAGAATCGGCGGGGGGGCCCTACAATGAGCAGTTCTTC
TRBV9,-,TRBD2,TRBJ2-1,CASSADASGGYNEQFF,TGTGCCAGCAGCGCCGATGCTAGCGGGGGTTACAATGAGCAGTTCTTC
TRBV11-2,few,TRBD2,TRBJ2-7,CASSSPLRESYEQYF,TGTGCCAGCAGCTCCCCTTTGCGGGAGTCCTACGAGCAGTACTTC
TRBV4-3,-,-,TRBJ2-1,CASSQGGAGSYEQFF,TGCGCCAGCAGCCAAGGGGGGGCAGGATCTTATGAGCAGTTCTTC
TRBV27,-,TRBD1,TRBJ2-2,CASSFTGGGGELFF,TGTGCCAGCAGTTTCACAGGGGGCGGCGGGGAGCTGTTTTTT
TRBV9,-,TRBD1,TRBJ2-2,CASSATGQGPTGELFF,TGTGCCAGCAGCGCCACGGGACAGGGACCCACCGGGGAGCTGTTTTTT
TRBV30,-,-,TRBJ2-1,CAWSTTSHNEQFF,TGTGCCTGGAGCACGACTAGTCACAATGAGCAGTTCTTC
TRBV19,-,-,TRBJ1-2,CASSILEAGPGTENYGYTF,TGTGCCAGTAGTATTTTGGAGGCGGGACCCGGCACGGAAAACTATGGCTACACCTTC
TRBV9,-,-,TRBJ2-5,CASSVENGRPQETQYF,TGTGCCAGCAGCGTCGAGAACGGCAGACCCCAAGAGACCCAGTACTTC
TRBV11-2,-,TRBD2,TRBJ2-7,CASSYETSGASYEQYF,TGTGCCAGCAGCTACGAAACTAGCGGGGCCTCCTACGAGCAGTACTTC
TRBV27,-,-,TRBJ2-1,CASSLGPSPYNEQFF,TGTGCCAGCAGTTTGGGGCCTAGCCCTTACAATGAGCAGTTCTTC
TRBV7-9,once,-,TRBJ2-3,CASSPSHLTDTQYF,TGTGCCAGCAGCCCTTCACACCTCACAGATACGCAGTATTTT
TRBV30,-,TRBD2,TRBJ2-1,CAWSEGRGYNEQFF,TGTGCCTGGAGTGAAGGGCGGGGGTACAATGAGCAGTTCTTC
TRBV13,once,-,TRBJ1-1,CASSDSDRAEAFF,TGTGCCAGCAGCGATTCAGACAGAGCTGAAGCTTTCTTT
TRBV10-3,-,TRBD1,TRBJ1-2,CAIQGAAYYGYTF,TGTGCCATACAGGGGGCAGCTTACTATGGCTACACCTTC
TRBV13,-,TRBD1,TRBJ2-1,CASSLPGQGANEQFF,TGTGCCAGCAGCTTGCCGGGACAGGGGGCGAATGAGCAGTTCTTC
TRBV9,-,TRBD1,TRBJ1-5,CASSVEGGPDQPQHF,TGTGCCAGCAGCGTAGAAGGGGGCCCCGATCAGCCCCAGCATTTT
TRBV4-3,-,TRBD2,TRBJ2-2,CASSQGTSGSGDTGELFF,TGCGCCAGCAGCCAGGGGACTAGCGGGAGTGGGGACACCGGGGAGCTGTTTTTT
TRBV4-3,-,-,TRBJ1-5,CASSQDRHPNQPQHF,TGCGCCAGCAGCCAAGACCGACACCCCAATCAGCCCCAGCATTTT
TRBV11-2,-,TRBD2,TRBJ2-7,CASSPASGGGEQYF,TGTGCCAGCAGCCCTGCGAGCGGGGGGGGTGAGCAGTACTTC
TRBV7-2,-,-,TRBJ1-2,CASSWTPGSSYGYTF,TGTGCCAGCAGCTGGACCCCCGGGAGCTCCTATGGCTACACCTTC
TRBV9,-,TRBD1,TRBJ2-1,CASSKGASSNEQFF,TGTGCCAGCTCTAAGGGGGCCTCCAGCAATGAGCAGTTCTTC
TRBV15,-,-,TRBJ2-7,CATSRDRVSYEQYF,TGTGCCACCAGCAGAGATCGCGTTTCCTACGAGCAGTACTTC
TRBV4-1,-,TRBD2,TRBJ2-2,CASSQAGTGELFF,TGCGCCAGCAGTCAAGCGGGAACCGGGGAGCTGTTTTTT
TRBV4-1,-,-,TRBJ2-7,CASSQGAFYEQYF,TGCGCCAGCAGCCAAGGGGCCTTCTACGAGCAGTACTTC
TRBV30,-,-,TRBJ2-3,CAWTSGQYTDTQYF,TGTGCCTGGACCTCCGGACAGTACACAGATACGCAGTATTTT
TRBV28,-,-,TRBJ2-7,CASSLVASHSYEQYF,TGTGCCAGCAGTTTAGTAGCATCACACTCCTACGAGCAGTACTTC
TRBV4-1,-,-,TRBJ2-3,CASSQGDAELEDTQYF,TGCGCCAGCAGCCAAGGTGATGCGGAACTAGAAGATACGCAGTATTTT
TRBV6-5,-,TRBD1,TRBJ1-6,CASSYSKQGDSPLHF,TGTGCCAGCAGTTACTCGAAACAGGGGGACTCACCCCTCCACTTT
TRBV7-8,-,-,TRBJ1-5,CASSLVPTSSNQPQHF,TGTGCCAGCAGCTTAGTCCCCACAAGTAGCAATCAGCCCCAGCATTTT
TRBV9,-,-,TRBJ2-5,CASSPGGIIGRETQYF,TGTGCCAGCAGCCCAGGGGGGATTATCGGGCGAGAGACCCAGTACTTC
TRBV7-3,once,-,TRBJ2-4,CASSWGRAAYF,TGTGCCAGCAGCTGGGGCAGGGCAGCGTACTTC
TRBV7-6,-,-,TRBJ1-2,CASSLQGPDGYTF,TGTGCCAGCAGCTTGCAAGGCCCCGACGGCTACACCTTC
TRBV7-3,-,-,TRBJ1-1,CASSLTHGDEAFF,TGTGCCAGCAGCTTAACGCATGGGGACGAAGCTTTCTTT
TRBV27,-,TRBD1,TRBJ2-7,CASSLRQGYEQYF,TGTGCCAGCAGTTTACGACAGGGCTACGAGCAGTACTTC
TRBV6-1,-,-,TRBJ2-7,CASSEGQASYEQYF,TGTGCCAGCAGTGAAGGCCAGGCCTCCTACGAGCAGTACTTC
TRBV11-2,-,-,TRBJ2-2,CASSSSSGTGELFF,TGTGCCAGCAGCTCCTCGAGTGGCACCGGGGAGCTGTTTTTT
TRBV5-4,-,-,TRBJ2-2,CASTVGTTTGELFF,TGTGCCAGCACTGTGGGGACAACAACCGGGGAGCTGTTTTTT
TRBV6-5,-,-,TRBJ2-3,CASSWDGPTDTQYF,TGTGCCAGCAGTTGGGACGGACCCACAGATACGCAGTATTTT
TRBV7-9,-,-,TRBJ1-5,CASSLGHPENSNQPQHF,TGTGCCAGCAGTCTGGGACACCCGGAGAATAGCAATCAGCCCCAGCATTTT
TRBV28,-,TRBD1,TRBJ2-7,CASSLGQASYEQYF,TGTGCCAGCAGTTTAGGACAGGCGTCCTACGAGCAGTACTTC
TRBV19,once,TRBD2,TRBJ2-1,CASSSPREGWDEQFF,TGTGCCAGTAGTAGCCCCCGGGAGGGATGGGATGAGCAGTTCTTC
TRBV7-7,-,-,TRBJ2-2,CASSLDIGGMAGELFF,TGTGCTAGCAGCTTAGACATAGGCGGGATGGCCGGGGAGCTGTTTTTT
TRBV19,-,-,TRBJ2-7,CASSMSGLDYEQYF,TGTGCCAGTAGTATGAGTGGGCTCGACTACGAGCAGTACTTC
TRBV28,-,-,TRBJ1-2,CASSLSGVDYGYTF,TGTGCCAGCAGTTTATCCGGGGTCGACTATGGCTACACCTTC
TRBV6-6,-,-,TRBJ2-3,CASSYSDSGATDTQYF,TGTGCCAGCAGTTACTCGGACAGTGGAGCAACAGATACGCAGTATTTT
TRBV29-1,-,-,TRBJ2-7,CSVAGEWTYEQYF,TGCAGCGTTGCGGGAGAGTGGACCTACGAGCAGTACTTC
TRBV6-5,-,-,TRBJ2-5,CASGYPGKETQYF,TGTGCCTCGGGTTACCCGGGGAAAGAGACCCAGTACTTC
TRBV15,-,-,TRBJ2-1,CATSRVYNEQFF,TGTGCCACCAGCAGAGTCTACAATGAGCAGTTCTTC
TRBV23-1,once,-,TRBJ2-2,CASSQSEGGPTGELFF,TGCGCCAGCAGTCAATCTGAAGGGGGTCCCACCGGGGAGCTGTTTTTT
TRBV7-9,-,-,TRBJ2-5,CASSLRPDQETQYF,TGTGCCAGCAGCTTACGGCCGGACCAAGAGACCCAGTACTTC
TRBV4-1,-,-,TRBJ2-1,CASSQPGSNEQFF,TGCGCCAGCAGCCAACCAGGGTCCAATGAGCAGTTCTTC